Listed here is a single TCR beta chain. This entry is derived from a study of blood T cell repertoires in COVID-19. About the research overall: Samples taken during acute and convalescent COVID-19 were collected in the United States, Italy and Spain.

V lost 4 bases and J lost 7; bases outside the gene matches: 4. CDR1 SNHLY and CDR2 FYNNEI come from the germline V gene. This CDR3 is built from 14 residues. Under the authors' procedure: By means of reference gene primer amplification, nucleated cell counts were estimated. The method was immunoSEQ multiplex PCR; TCRdb's version includes in-frame clones alone and lacks a portion of them. D and trimming come from the DNA, and the V and J calls and clone size come from that table. Here the sample spans about 210,000 clones, 65% to 90% being singletons. Patients in Seattle were enrolled during active infection, then followed longitudinally.

The sequenced sample consisted of peripheral blood. This TCR came from an older woman with COVID-19, enrolled during active disease. The chain carries TRBV2 and TRBJ1-5; 10 bases fit TRBD1. The CDR3 DNA follows: TGTGCCAGCAGTGGGACAGGGGGTAGGCAGCCCCAGCATTTT. This gives the protein CASSGTGGRQPQHF.